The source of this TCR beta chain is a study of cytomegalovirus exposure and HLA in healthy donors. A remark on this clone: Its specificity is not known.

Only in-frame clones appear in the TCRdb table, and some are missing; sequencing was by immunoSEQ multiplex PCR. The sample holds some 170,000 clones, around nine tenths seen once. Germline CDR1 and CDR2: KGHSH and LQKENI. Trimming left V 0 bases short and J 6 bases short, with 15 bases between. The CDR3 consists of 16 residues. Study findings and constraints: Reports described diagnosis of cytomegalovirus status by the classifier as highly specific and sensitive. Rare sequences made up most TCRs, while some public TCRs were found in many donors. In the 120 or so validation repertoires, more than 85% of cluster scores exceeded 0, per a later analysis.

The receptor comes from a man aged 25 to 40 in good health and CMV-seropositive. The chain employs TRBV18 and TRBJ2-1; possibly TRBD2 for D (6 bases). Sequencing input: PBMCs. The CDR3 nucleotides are TGTGCCAGCTCACCACCAATAAGGGACTCAACCAATGAGCAGTTCTTC. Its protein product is CASSPPIRDSTNEQFF.